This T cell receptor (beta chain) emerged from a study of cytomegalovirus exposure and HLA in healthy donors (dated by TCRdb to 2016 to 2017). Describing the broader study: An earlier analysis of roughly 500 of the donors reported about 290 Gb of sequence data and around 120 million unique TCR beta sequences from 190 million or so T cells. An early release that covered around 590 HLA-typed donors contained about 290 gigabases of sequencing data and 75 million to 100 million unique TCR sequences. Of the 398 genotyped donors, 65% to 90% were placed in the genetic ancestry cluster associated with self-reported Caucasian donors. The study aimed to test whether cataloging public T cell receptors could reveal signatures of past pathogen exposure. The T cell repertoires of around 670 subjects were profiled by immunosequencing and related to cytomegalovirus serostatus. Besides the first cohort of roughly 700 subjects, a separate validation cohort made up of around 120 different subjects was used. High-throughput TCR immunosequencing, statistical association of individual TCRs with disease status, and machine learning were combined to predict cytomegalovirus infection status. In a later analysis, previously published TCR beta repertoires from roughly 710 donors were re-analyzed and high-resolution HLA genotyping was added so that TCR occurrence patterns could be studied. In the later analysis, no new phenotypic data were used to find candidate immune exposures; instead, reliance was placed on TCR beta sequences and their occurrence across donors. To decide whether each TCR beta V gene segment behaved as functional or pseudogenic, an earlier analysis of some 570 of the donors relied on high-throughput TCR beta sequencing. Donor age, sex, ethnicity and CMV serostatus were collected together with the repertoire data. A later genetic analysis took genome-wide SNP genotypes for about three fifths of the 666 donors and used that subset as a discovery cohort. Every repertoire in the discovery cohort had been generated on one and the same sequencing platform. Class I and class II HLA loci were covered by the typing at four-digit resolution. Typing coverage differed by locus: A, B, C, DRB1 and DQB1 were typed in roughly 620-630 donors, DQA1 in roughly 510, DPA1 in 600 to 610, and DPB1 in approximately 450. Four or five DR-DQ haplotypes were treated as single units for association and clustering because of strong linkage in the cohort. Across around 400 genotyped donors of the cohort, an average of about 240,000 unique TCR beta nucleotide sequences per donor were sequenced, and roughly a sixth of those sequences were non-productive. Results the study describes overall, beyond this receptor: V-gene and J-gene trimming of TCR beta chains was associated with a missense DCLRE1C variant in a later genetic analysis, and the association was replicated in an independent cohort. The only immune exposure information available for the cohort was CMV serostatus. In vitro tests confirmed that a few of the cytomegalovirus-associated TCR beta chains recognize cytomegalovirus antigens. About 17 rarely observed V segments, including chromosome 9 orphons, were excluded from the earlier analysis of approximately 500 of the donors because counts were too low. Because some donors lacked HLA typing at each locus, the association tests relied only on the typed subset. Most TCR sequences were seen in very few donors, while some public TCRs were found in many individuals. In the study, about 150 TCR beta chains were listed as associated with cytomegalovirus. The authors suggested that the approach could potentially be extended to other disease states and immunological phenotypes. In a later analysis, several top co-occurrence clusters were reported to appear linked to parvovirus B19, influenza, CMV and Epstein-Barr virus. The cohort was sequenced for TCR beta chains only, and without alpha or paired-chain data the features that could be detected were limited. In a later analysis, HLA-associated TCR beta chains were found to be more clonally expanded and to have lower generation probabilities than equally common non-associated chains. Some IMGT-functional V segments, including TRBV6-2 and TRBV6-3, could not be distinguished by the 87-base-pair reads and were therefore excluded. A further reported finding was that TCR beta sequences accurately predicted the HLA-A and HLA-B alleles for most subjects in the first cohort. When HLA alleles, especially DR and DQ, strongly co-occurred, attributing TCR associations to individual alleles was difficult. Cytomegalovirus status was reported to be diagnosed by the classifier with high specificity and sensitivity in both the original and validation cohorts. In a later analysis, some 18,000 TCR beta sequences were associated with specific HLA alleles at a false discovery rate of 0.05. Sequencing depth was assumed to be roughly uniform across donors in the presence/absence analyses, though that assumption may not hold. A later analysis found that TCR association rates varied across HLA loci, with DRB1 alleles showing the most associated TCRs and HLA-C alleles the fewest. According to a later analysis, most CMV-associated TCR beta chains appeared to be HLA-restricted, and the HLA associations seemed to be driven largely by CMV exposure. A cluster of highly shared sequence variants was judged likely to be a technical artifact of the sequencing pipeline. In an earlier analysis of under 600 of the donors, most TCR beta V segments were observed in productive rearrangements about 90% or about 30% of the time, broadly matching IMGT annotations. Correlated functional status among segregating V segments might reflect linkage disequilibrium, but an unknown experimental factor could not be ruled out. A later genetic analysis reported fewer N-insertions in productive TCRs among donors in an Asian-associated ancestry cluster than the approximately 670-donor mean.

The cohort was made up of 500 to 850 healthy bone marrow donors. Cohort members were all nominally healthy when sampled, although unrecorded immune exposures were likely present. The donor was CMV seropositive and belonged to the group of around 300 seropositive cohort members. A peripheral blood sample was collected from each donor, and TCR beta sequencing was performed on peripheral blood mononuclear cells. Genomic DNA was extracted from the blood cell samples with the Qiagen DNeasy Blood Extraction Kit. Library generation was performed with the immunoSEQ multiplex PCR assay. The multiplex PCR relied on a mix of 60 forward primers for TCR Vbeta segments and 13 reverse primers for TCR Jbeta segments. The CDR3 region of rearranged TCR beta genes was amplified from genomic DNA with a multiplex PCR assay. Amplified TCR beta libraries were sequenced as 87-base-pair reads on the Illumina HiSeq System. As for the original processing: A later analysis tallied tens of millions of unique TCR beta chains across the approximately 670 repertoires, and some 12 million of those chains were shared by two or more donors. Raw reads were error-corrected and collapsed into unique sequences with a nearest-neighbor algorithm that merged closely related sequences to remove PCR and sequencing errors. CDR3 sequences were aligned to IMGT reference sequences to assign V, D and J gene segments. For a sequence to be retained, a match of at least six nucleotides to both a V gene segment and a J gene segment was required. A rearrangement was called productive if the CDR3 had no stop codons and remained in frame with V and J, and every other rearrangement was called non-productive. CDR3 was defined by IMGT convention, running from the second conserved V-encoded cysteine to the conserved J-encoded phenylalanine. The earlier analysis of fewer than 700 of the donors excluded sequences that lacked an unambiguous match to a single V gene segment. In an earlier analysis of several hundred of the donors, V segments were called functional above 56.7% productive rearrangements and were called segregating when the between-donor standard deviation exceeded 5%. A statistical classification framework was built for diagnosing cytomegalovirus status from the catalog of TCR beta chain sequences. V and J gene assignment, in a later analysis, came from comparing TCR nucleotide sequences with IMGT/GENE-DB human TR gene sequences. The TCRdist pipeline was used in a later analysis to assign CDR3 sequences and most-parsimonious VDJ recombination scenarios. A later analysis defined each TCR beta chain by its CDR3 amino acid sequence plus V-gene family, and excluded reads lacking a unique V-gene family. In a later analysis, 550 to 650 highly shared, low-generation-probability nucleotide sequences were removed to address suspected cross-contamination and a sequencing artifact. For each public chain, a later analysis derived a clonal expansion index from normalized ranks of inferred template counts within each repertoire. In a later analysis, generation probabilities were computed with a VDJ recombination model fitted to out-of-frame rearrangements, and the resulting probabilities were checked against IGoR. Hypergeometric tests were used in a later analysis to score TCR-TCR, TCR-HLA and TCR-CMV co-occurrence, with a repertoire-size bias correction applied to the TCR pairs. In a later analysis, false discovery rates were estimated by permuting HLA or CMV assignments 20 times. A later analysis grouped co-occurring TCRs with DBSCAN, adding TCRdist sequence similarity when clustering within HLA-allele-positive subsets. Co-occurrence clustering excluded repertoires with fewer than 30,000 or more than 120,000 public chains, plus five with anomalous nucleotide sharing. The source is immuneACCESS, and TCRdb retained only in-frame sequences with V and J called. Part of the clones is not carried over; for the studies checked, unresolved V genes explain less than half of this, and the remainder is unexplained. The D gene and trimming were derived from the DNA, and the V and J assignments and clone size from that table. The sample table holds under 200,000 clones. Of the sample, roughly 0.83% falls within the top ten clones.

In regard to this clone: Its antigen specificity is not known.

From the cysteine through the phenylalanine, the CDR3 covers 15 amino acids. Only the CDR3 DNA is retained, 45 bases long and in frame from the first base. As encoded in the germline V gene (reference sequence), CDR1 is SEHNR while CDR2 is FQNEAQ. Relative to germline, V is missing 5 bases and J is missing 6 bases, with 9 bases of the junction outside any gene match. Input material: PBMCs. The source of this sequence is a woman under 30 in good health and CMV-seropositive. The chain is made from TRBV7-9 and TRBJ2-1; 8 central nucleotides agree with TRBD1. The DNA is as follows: TGTGCCAGCAGCGTCGGACAGGGTTTTTCCAATGAGCAGTTCTTC. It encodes CASSVGQGFSNEQFF.